These 19 T cell receptor beta chains were sequenced from one sample in a study of Ad26.COV2.S vaccination and SARS-CoV-2 variants. The data were produced by immunoSEQ multiplex PCR, yet TCRdb's version contains in-frame clones alone and is incomplete. The sample carries approximately 480,000 clones, roughly nine tenths recorded once. Noted treatment: around 19 received Ad26.COV2.S at low or high dose, single or two shots; roughly five received placebo; per-sample allocation not given. The samples date from day 63 after the first vaccine or placebo injection. Material: peripheral blood, obtained in a trial of Ad26.COV2.S vaccine versus placebo. These receptors all stem from a person between 18 and 65 years old who received the Ad26.COV2.S COVID-19 vaccine or a placebo.

V is TRBV10-2 and J is TRBJ1-2, with TRBD1 as a possible D gene (5 bases). The CDR3 runs to 13 residues. CDR1 and CDR2 (germline): WSHSY, SAAADI. Trimming left V 0 bases short and J 4 bases short, with 6 bases between. CDR3 nucleotide sequence: TGCGCCAGCAGTGAGTCGGGGCTCTATGGCTACACCTTC. Translation gives CASSESGLYGYTF.

The rearrangement joins TRBV5-4 to TRBJ2-1; 11 positions agree with TRBD2. Germline CDR1 SGHNT, CDR2 YYREEE (reference sequence). There are 14 residues in the CDR3. With 7 bases clipped from V and 7 bases from J, the junction kept 7 bases outside the gene matches. CDR3 sequence: CASRVTSGRNEQFF. CDR3 bases: TGTGCCAGCCGCGTCACTAGCGGGAGAAATGAGCAGTTCTTC.

The chain has TRBV5-1 and TRBJ2-1; D tentatively fits TRBD1 or TRBD2 (6 bases each). CDR3 length: 14 amino acids. Trimming stripped 2 bases from V and 8 bases from J, with 14 bases between. CDR1 SGHRS and CDR2 YFSETQ come from the germline V gene. CDR3 loop: CASSLQGGADEQFF. CDR3 in DNA: TGCGCCAGCAGCTTACAGGGCGGGGCTGATGAGCAGTTCTTC.

This sequence joins TRBV3-1 (or the pseudogene TRBV3-2) and TRBJ2-3; 15 bases agree with TRBD2. The CDR3 consists of 18 residues. Germline values: CDR1 LGHDT, CDR2 YNNKEL (reference sequence). J gave up 1 base and V 4 bases, and 6 bases lay outside the gene matches. The CDR3 DNA sequence: TGTGCCAGCAGCCTGGGGACTAGCGGGAGGAGTGGCACAGATACGCAGTATTTT. It is translated as CASSLGTSGRSGTDTQYF.

V and J are TRBV11-3 and TRBJ2-5; tentatively, D is TRBD1 (7 bases). CDR1 is SGHNT, CDR2 YENEEA, per germline. V lost 5 bases and J 5 bases, leaving 18 bases between the germline ends. The CDR3 has 15 amino acids. The CDR3, as DNA: TGTGCCAGCAGCCCAGGGGGGCTAGCTGGTGAGACCCAGTACTTC. Its translation: CASSPGGLAGETQYF.

The chain employs TRBV15 and TRBJ1-5; D remains ambiguous. Germline V lookup: CDR1 LNHNV, CDR2 YYDKDF (reference sequence). Trimming pared 0 bases from V and 3 bases from J, leaving 12 bases between. This CDR3 has 16 residues. CDR3 loop: CATSRDRVGNNQPQHF. CDR3 nucleotide sequence: TGTGCCACCAGCAGAGACCGGGTTGGGAACAATCAGCCCCAGCATTTT.

The chain links TRBV9 to TRBJ1-4; possibly TRBD1 for D (5 bases). The CDR3 is 12 amino acids. From germline, CDR1 is SGDLS and CDR2 YYNGEE. V was cut by 7 bases and J by 3 bases, with 7 bases left in between. CDR3: CASSRANEKLFF. In DNA, the CDR3 is TGTGCCAGCTCCAGGGCTAATGAAAAACTGTTTTTT.

This clone appeared a few times. The J gene is TRBJ2-2, the V gene TRBV7-9; no clear D. The germline CDR1 and CDR2 sequences are SEHNR and FQNEAQ (reference sequence). Trimming removed 3 bases at V and 1 base at J, with 12 bases between. This CDR3 spans 16 amino acids. CDR3: CASSFQGGRNTGELFF. The DNA of the CDR3 is TGTGCCAGCAGCTTTCAAGGTGGCAGGAACACCGGGGAGCTGTTTTTT.

This chain joins TRBV19 and TRBJ1-6; the match to TRBD1 covers 7 bases. CDR1 is LNHDA, CDR2 SQIVND, per germline (reference sequence). The CDR3 runs 14 residues. Losses at the gene ends were 1 base for V and 10 bases for J; bases not matched to a gene: 4. CDR3 amino acids: CASSIGAGGSPLHF. CDR3 in DNA: TGTGCCAGTAGTATAGGCGCAGGGGGATCACCCCTCCACTTT. Combining the CDR3 with reference TRBV19 and TRBJ1-6 gives the whole variable domain DGGITQSPKYLFRKEGQNVTLSCEQNLNHDAMYWYRQDPGQGLRLIYYSQIVNDFQKGDIAEGYSVSREKKESFPLTVTSAQKNPTAFYLCASSIGAGGSPLHFGNGTRLTVT.

The gene calls are TRBV7-2 and TRBJ2-1; a possible D gene is TRBD1 (5 bases). Germline CDR1 SGHTA, CDR2 FQGNSA. This CDR3 is built from 14 residues. V was cut by 8 bases and J by 7 bases, with 18 bases left in between. This CDR3 is CASRITGAGNEQFF. In DNA, the CDR3 is TGTGCCAGCCGAATTACGGGTGCAGGGAATGAGCAGTTCTTC.

This rearrangement joins TRBV6-2 or TRBV6-3 to TRBJ2-7, with D perhaps TRBD2 (5 bases). V was trimmed by 5 bases and J by 2 bases, leaving 10 bases between them. The CDR3 totals 13 residues. Germline-derived CDR1 and CDR2 are MNHEY and SVGEGT. The CDR3 nucleotides are TGTGCCAGCAGTGTGCGGGTAGCCTACGAGCAGTACTTC. Protein product: CASSVRVAYEQYF.

This chain connects TRBV19 to TRBJ2-5; 8 bases map to TRBD1. In germline, CDR1 is LNHDA, CDR2 SQIVND (reference sequence). The J segment lost 6 bases and the V segment lost 3 bases, leaving 15 bases of the junction unmatched. The CDR3 consists of 17 residues. In nucleotides, the CDR3 is TGTGCCAGTAGTATTTCGTGGACAGGGAGGTTAGGGAAGACCCAGTACTTC. This codes for CASSISWTGRLGKTQYF.

The chain couples TRBV5-8 to TRBJ1-2; TRBD1 aligns across 7 bases. The CDR3 loop spans 14 amino acids. Trimming took 0 bases from V and 4 from J; bases not matched to a gene: 3. CDR1 SGHTS and CDR2 YDEGEE come from the germline V gene. The CDR3 nucleotides are TGTGCCAGCAGCTTGGAGGGGGCCGGCTATGGCTACACCTTC. It is translated as CASSLEGAGYGYTF.

The chain couples TRBV5-6 to TRBJ2-5; weak D call: TRBD1 (6 bases). Deletions cut 6 bases from V and 1 base from J, with 19 bases between. Germline values: CDR1 SGHDT, CDR2 YYEEEE. This CDR3 has 16 residues. The CDR3 sequence is CASTPRGGLPQETQYF. DNA for the CDR3: TGTGCCAGCACCCCCAGGGGTGGGTTACCCCAAGAGACCCAGTACTTC.

V usage is TRBV28 and J usage is TRBJ2-5; TRBD2 matches 8 bases. Germline CDR1 and CDR2: MDHEN and SYDVKM. Trimming took 6 bases from V and 7 from J; bases not matched to a gene: 10. The CDR3 has 14 residues. CDR3 sequence: CASSPSGSRVTQYF. The CDR3 DNA reads as TGTGCCAGCAGCCCGAGCGGGAGTAGGGTGACCCAGTACTTC.

The V call is TRBV28, the J call TRBJ1-3; D gene unclear. The V gene's germline CDR1 is MDHEN and CDR2 SYDVKM. The CDR3 is 12 residues long. Trimming shortened V by 5 bases and J by 5 bases, and 7 bases separated the two germline ends. This CDR3 is CASSRRRNTIYF. CDR3 coding DNA: TGTGCCAGCAGTCGTCGGCGAAACACCATATATTTT. The entire variable domain, with the rest obtained from reference TRBV28 and TRBJ1-3, is as follows: DVKVTQSSRYLVKRTGEKVFLECVQDMDHENMFWYRQDPGLGLRLIYFSYDVKMKEKGDIPEGYSVSREKKERFSLILESASTNQTSMYLCASSRRRNTIYFGEGSWLTVV.

This chain links TRBV2 with TRBJ2-5; no reliable D call. The CDR3 sequence is 16 residues long. Looked up from germline, CDR1 is SNHLY and CDR2 is FYNNEI. Trimming took off 5 bases at V and 1 base at J, with 17 bases between the two ends. Here the CDR3 DNA reads TGTGCCAGCAGTCTCAGCCGGGTTCCAGTCCAAGAGACCCAGTACTTC. It encodes CASSLSRVPVQETQYF.

V and J are TRBV15 and TRBJ2-7, with 9 bases aligning to TRBD2. Germline V CDR1 and CDR2: LNHNV, YYDKDF (reference sequence). The CDR3 totals 17 residues. V gave up 0 bases and J gave up 6 bases; unmatched junction bases: 12. CDR3 in amino acids: CATSREGETSGPGEQYF. Written as DNA, the CDR3 is TGTGCCACCAGCAGAGAGGGCGAGACTAGCGGTCCTGGCGAGCAGTACTTC.

This clone was observed many times. The genes are TRBV19 and TRBJ2-5, with a tentative D call TRBD2 (6 bases). The CDR3 totals 15 residues. The germline V and J ends were trimmed by 3 bases and 2 bases, with 13 bases remaining between them. The germline CDR1 and CDR2 sequences are LNHDA and SQIVND (reference sequence). CDR3 nucleotides: TGTGCCAGTAGTATTCTGGGCGGGAATCAAGAGACCCAGTACTTC. It encodes CASSILGGNQETQYF. Full variable domain (outside the CDR3, taken from reference TRBV19 and TRBJ2-5): DGGITQSPKYLFRKEGQNVTLSCEQNLNHDAMYWYRQDPGQGLRLIYYSQIVNDFQKGDIAEGYSVSREKKESFPLTVTSAQKNPTAFYLCASSILGGNQETQYFGPGTRLLVL.